This T cell receptor beta chain was recorded in a study of cytomegalovirus exposure and HLA in healthy donors. This clone has a single count. The PCR ran on 60 Vbeta and 13 Jbeta primers. The data were produced by immunoSEQ multiplex PCR, yet TCRdb's version contains in-frame clones alone and is incomplete. The profile shows 160,000 or so clones, 60% to 80% of them singletons. The CDR3 is 12 amino acids. The V and J ends lost 2 bases and 3 bases respectively, with 5 bases between them. CDR1 and CDR2 from the germline V gene are MDHEN and SYDVKM. This clonotype was sampled from a woman aged 30 to 39 in good health and CMV-seronegative. This sequence joins TRBV28 and TRBJ2-7; D ambiguous. The sequenced sample was PBMCs. The CDR3 reads CASSLLSYEQYF. DNA of the CDR3: TGTGCCAGCAGTTTACTCAGCTACGAGCAGTACTTC.